This T cell receptor beta chain was documented in a study of post-analysis software for immune sequencing data (dated by TCRdb to the mid-2010s). In the study overall: Relapsing-remitting, secondary progressive and progressive-relapsing multiple sclerosis were recorded as disease courses, and subtype annotation was lacking for some patients. The multiple sclerosis patient repertoires were compared with 11 previously published healthy control repertoires from donors aged about 6 to 26 years. A subset of samples was prepared in parallel using single-end sample barcoding, then pooled and co-amplified after Illumina adapter ligation. Results and caveats for the whole study, not just this receptor: Compared with controls, multiple sclerosis patients had significantly lower normalized Chao1 diversity, a finding suggesting substantial peripheral T-cell clonal expansion. Direct clustering with F measure revealed strong co-clustering of samples prepared in the same batch, which led to a batch-effect correction. The multiple sclerosis patient group was slightly younger than the control group.

To demonstrate the VDJtools post-analysis software, TCR beta repertoires were profiled from the peripheral blood of 13 young patients with multiple sclerosis. The patients with multiple sclerosis were children and adolescents between 6 and 15 years of age. A word on this clonotype: Its antigen has not been determined. The record has no base qualities; no much larger clone is one base away.

Library preparation was by PCR. This sample was sequenced with an Illumina HiSeq 2500. Unique molecular identifiers were incorporated into TCR beta cDNA libraries to reduce PCR and sequencing biases. Approximately 500,000 cDNA molecules were obtained per 1 to 10 million input T cells, so each molecule approximated one T cell. The patient libraries were prepared and sequenced with the same protocol used for the earlier healthy control dataset. Within a given batch, samples were prepared together, multiplexed and sequenced on the same HiSeq lane. Under the source paper's analysis protocol: MIGEC handled the raw barcoded reads, throwing out single-read molecular identifier groups before consensus assembly and CDR3 extraction. Clonotype tables were post-analysed with VDJtools, normalizing diversity by down-sampling all datasets to the smallest sample size. In repertoire overlap clustering, CDR3 amino acid sequences, but not nucleotide sequences, were matched to correct batch-related cross-sample contamination. TCRdb cleaned the public reads at Q25 with fastp, built clones with MiXCR and kept in-frame beta chains. Every distinct CDR3 protein forms one entry, paired with its most common genes and DNA. What appears here as the V and J calls and clone size reflects TCRdb's work, not the paper's. The sample has roughly 540,000 distinct CDR3 sequences on record, 30% to 40% of them singletons. Approximately 6% of the sample is taken by the ten largest.

The receptor comes from a girl between 2 and 17 years old with multiple sclerosis. Material: blood.

Here the CDR3 is given as CSARGTGTQETQYF. The DNA sequence is TGCAGTGCTAGAGGAACAGGGACCCAAGAGACCCAGTACTTC. The chain is made from TRBV20-1 and TRBJ2-5; TRBD1 is a weak D gene call, 6 bases matching. CDR1 is given as DFQATT and CDR2 as SNEGSKA, both from the germline V gene (reference sequence). The CDR3 spans 14 residues, from the cysteine through the phenylalanine. Solely the CDR3 DNA is kept, with 42 bases framed from the first base. V drops 1 base and J drops 1 base, leaving 10 bases in between.